Below are 16 T cell receptor beta chains sequenced from a single sample in a study of OX40 agonist ivuxolimab in advanced cancers. Only in-frame clones appear in the TCRdb table, and some are missing; sequencing was by immunoSEQ multiplex PCR. This table holds tens of thousands of clones, roughly 78% found once. The sequences come from CD4+ or CD8+ T cells sorted from blood, collected in a trial of the OX40 agonist ivuxolimab. The receptors were gathered from an adult with an advanced solid tumor such as melanoma, head and neck, liver or kidney cancer.

This clone came up a few times. The genes are TRBV6-1 and TRBJ2-3; 7 bases line up with TRBD1. V dropped 6 bases and J dropped 3; count of bases not matched to a gene: 6. This CDR3 has 14 residues. Germline V CDR1 and CDR2: MNHNS, SASEGT. CDR3 loop: CASRTGPYTDTQYF. The DNA for the CDR3 is TGTGCCAGCAGGACAGGGCCCTATACAGATACGCAGTATTTT.

This chain links TRBV18 with TRBJ1-1; 9 bases align to TRBD1. V trimming: 3 bases; J trimming: 0 bases; junction bases outside the gene matches: 8. Germline CDR1 KGHSH, CDR2 LQKENI. This CDR3 region has 17 residues. In nucleotides, the CDR3 is TGTGCCAGCTCACCCAATACTGGACAGGGGCTGAACACTGAAGCTTTCTTT. Translating it yields CASSPNTGQGLNTEAFF.

V and J are TRBV5-1 and TRBJ1-4; D perhaps matches TRBD1 (6 bases). V shed 4 bases and J shed 7 bases, with 14 bases lying between them. This CDR3 comprises 14 residues. Germline values: CDR1 SGHRS, CDR2 YFSETQ. This CDR3 is CASSRQEGGEKLFF. CDR3 sequence (DNA): TGCGCCAGCAGCCGACAGGAAGGAGGTGAAAAACTGTTTTTT.

A few counts support this clone. The genes are TRBV2 and TRBJ1-5; 9 nucleotides line up with TRBD1. Germline V gives CDR1 SNHLY, CDR2 FYNNEI. Losses at the gene ends were 5 bases for V and 4 bases for J; bases not matched to a gene: 6. The length of the CDR3 is 15 residues. CDR3 in DNA: TGTGCCAGCAGTCGCACCGGGACAGGGAATCAGCCCCAGCATTTT. As protein: CASSRTGTGNQPQHF.

This rearrangement joins TRBV2 to TRBJ2-5, with 9 bases aligning to TRBD2. J gave up 3 bases and V 4 bases, and 6 bases lay outside the gene matches. CDR1 and CDR2 (germline): SNHLY, FYNNEI. The CDR3 spans 15 residues. In DNA, the CDR3 is TGTGCCAGCAGTGCCGCTGGCGGGGGGGAAGAGACCCAGTACTTC. Translating gives CASSAAGGGEETQYF.

This chain connects TRBV19 to TRBJ2-1; 7 nucleotides line up with TRBD2. The J segment lost 5 bases and the V segment lost 6 bases, leaving 13 bases of the junction unmatched. Germline V gene data show CDR1 as LNHDA and CDR2 as SQIVND (reference sequence). The CDR3 consists of 16 residues. CDR3 nucleotides: TGTGCCAGTAGAACCTCTCGCGGGAGTTTAAACAATGAGCAGTTCTTC. Translation gives CASRTSRGSLNNEQFF.

The chain recombines TRBV7-2 with TRBJ1-2, with no clear D. Trimming removed 4 bases at V and 8 bases at J, with 23 bases between. Germline V gene data show CDR1 as SGHTA and CDR2 as FQGNSA. The CDR3 sequence is 16 residues long. The chain's CDR3 is CASSSGFDAPAPGYTF. The CDR3 nucleotides read TGTGCCAGCAGCTCCGGCTTTGACGCCCCTGCGCCCGGCTACACCTTC.

V usage is TRBV10-2 and J usage is TRBJ2-1; 10 positions agree with TRBD2. CDR3 size: 12 residues. Germline-derived CDR1 and CDR2 are WSHSY and SAAADI. After removal of 9 bases from V and 7 bases from J, the junction contained 3 bases not matched to a gene. The CDR3 region has the DNA TGCGCCAGTAGCGGGAGGAATAATGAGCAGTTCTTC. Translating it yields CASSGRNNEQFF.

This chain joins TRBV6-5 and TRBJ1-4; a possible D gene is TRBD1 (5 bases). This CDR3 is 14 amino acids long. V was cut by 6 bases and J by 3 bases, with 11 bases left in between. The germline V gene encodes CDR1 MNHEY and CDR2 SVGAGI. The CDR3 bases are TGTGCCAGCAGGGGGACGGCGGCTAATGAAAAACTGTTTTTT. Protein sequence: CASRGTAANEKLFF.

This chain joins TRBV6-6 and TRBJ1-3; D call uncertain. The CDR3 runs to 12 residues. Germline loops: CDR1 MNHNY, CDR2 SVGAGI (reference sequence). V was trimmed by 7 bases and J by 4 bases, leaving 8 bases between them. CDR3 sequence (DNA): TGTGCCAGCAATACCCTGGGAAACACCATATATTTT. Residues: CASNTLGNTIYF.

The chain has TRBV7-2 and TRBJ1-5, with a possible D match to TRBD1 (5 bases). This CDR3 contains 16 residues. Germline loops: CDR1 SGHTA, CDR2 FQGNSA. V gave up 5 bases and J gave up 6 bases, with 20 bases separating them. CDR3 residues: CASSPWGRGGSQPQHF. In DNA form, the CDR3 reads TGTGCCAGCAGCCCGTGGGGGAGGGGAGGGTCTCAGCCCCAGCATTTT.

As concerns this clone: Sequence at one end of the junction differs from germline and may be a read error. V usage is TRBV11-3 and J usage is TRBJ2-7; D is possibly TRBD1 or TRBD2 (5 bases each). The CDR3 has 13 residues. In germline, CDR1 is SGHNT, CDR2 YENEEA. The CDR3 nucleotides are TGTGCCAGCAGCTTAGGGCCCAGGGCGGGCCTCCACTTC. Translated: CASSLGPRAGLHF.

The gene calls are TRBV7-8 and TRBJ2-1, with 11 bases that match TRBD2. Per germline, CDR1 SGHVS and CDR2 FQNEAQ. V lost 5 bases and J lost 9; bases outside the gene matches: 9. The CDR3 consists of 15 residues. CDR3 residues: CASSPTSGSRSEQFF. DNA for the CDR3: TGTGCCAGCAGCCCAACTAGCGGGAGCAGAAGTGAGCAGTTCTTC.

The V and J genes are TRBV27 and TRBJ2-7; D is unresolved. The CDR3 contains 14 residues. Trimming left V 3 bases short and J 7 bases short, with 16 bases between. The germline V gene encodes CDR1 MNHEY and CDR2 SMNVEV (reference sequence). CDR3 loop: CASSFSPDLLEQYF. CDR3 DNA sequence: TGTGCCAGCAGTTTCTCACCCGATCTCCTAGAGCAGTACTTC.

The table lists this clone with a few counts. The chain recombines TRBV5-6 with TRBJ2-1; 14 nucleotides agree with TRBD2. The CDR3 is 17 residues long. The V gene end was trimmed by 0 bases and the J gene end by 6 bases; junction bases not matched to a gene: 5. Germline CDR1 reads SGHDT; CDR2 reads YYEEEE. The CDR3 DNA is TGTGCCAGCAGCTTGGGACTAGCGGGGGGGCTTGGCAATGAGCAGTTCTTC. Its protein product is CASSLGLAGGLGNEQFF.

The chain employs TRBV7-2 and TRBJ1-2, with 12 bases lining up with TRBD1. Germline V gene sequence: CDR1 SGHTA, CDR2 FQGNSA. The CDR3 sequence is 14 residues long. J gave up 7 bases and V 5 bases, and 5 bases lay outside the gene matches. The CDR3 coding sequence is TGTGCCAGCAGCGGGGACAGGGGGCAGAGTGGCTACACCTTC. This sequence encodes CASSGDRGQSGYTF.